Reported below is one TCR beta chain. The antigen remains undetermined. These data are taken from a study of radiotherapy plus CTLA-4 blockade in lung cancer. Study-level background: Disease control reached around 30%, with objective responses in around 19%. Study outcomes and limitations: Clones derived from tumor TCRs expanded in blood after radiotherapy plus ipilimumab. Response, reportedly, was best predicted by interferon-beta along with early blood T cell clone dynamics.

The V end lost 2 bases, the J end lost 10 bases, and 13 bases lay between the germline ends. CDR1 and CDR2 from the germline V gene are SGDLS and YYNGEE. The CDR3 is 13 residues long. Sequencing was performed with immunoSEQ multiplex PCR; in TCRdb, only in-frame clones are kept and a portion is missing. In the table there are tens of thousands of clones, 83% of which are singletons. This receptor was taken from a human donor with non-small cell lung cancer who had stable disease on radiotherapy plus ipilimumab. Sequenced material: peripheral blood, taken from a patient treated with radiotherapy plus ipilimumab. The gene calls are TRBV9 and TRBJ2-4; D is possibly TRBD1 (6 bases). CDR3 amino acids: CASSVTGIGIQYF. The CDR3 bases are TGTGCCAGCAGCGTTACAGGGATAGGGATTCAGTACTTC.